This entry lists 19 T cell receptor beta chains sequenced from one sample in a study of low-dose radiotherapy and immunotherapy resistance in tumors. TRAV- and TRBV-specific primers primed first-strand cDNA, covering alpha and beta chains. TCR amplification ran 15 to 20 PCR cycles using constant-region and V-primer adapter primers. One entry per CDR3 protein, called by TCRdb with MiXCR from the reads. The sample includes 16,000 or so distinct CDR3 sequences, around 67% of them seen just once. These receptors came from a human donor with advanced metastatic prostate, ovarian, gallbladder or colorectal cancer (not recorded which). This table probably holds off-target reads from a library built for another chain.

V usage is TRBV19 and J usage is TRBJ1-5, with 8 nucleotides matching TRBD1. Germline trimming cut 4 bases from V and 5 bases from J; bases unmatched to any gene: 1. CDR3 length equals 13 residues. The V gene's germline CDR1 is LNHDA and CDR2 SQIVND (reference sequence). The CDR3 sequence: CASSTGGHQPQHF. CDR3 DNA sequence: TGTGCCAGTAGTACAGGGGGCCATCAGCCCCAGCATTTT. Combining the CDR3 with reference TRBV19 and TRBJ1-5 gives the whole variable domain DGGITQSPKYLFRKEGQNVTLSCEQNLNHDAMYWYRQDPGQGLRLIYYSQIVNDFQKGDIAEGYSVSREKKESFPLTVTSAQKNPTAFYLCASSTGGHQPQHFGDGTRLSIL.

The chain employs TRBV5-1 and TRBJ2-1, with 10 bases identical to TRBD2. The germline V gene has CDR1 SGHRS and CDR2 YFSETQ. The CDR3 runs 15 residues. V trimming: 4 bases; J trimming: 9 bases; junction bases outside the gene matches: 10. The CDR3 coding sequence is TGCGCCAGCAGCGCAATCAGCGGGGGGGCCAGTGAGCAGTTCTTC. Protein sequence: CASSAISGGASEQFF. The full variable domain, rest sourced from reference TRBV5-1 and TRBJ2-1, is KAGVTQTPRYLIKTRGQQVTLSCSPISGHRSVSWYQQTPGQGLQFLFEYFSETQRNKGNFPGRFSGRQFSNSRSEMNVSTLELGDSALYLCASSAISGGASEQFFGPGTRLTVL.

The chain is built from TRBV19 and TRBJ2-2; D remains unclear. Deletions cut 9 bases from V and 4 bases from J, with 9 bases between. Per the germline V gene, CDR1 is LNHDA and CDR2 is SQIVND (reference sequence). The CDR3 covers 12 residues. DNA for the CDR3: TGTGCCAGCTCCAGTGCCACCGGGGAGCTGTTTTTT. Translating gives CASSSATGELFF.

This rearrangement joins TRBV27 to TRBJ2-1; no definite D call. CDR1 MNHEY and CDR2 SMNVEV come from the germline V gene (reference sequence). Trimming cost V 3 bases and J 4 bases, with 7 bases left between them. This CDR3 has 13 amino acids. The CDR3 spells CASSFSQYNEQFF. The CDR3 coding sequence is TGTGCCAGCAGTTTCTCCCAGTACAATGAGCAGTTCTTC.

The chain combines TRBV2 with TRBJ1-1; TRBD1 might be the D (5 bases). CDR1 is SNHLY, CDR2 FYNNEI, per germline. The V end was cut by 1 base, the J end by 6 bases, with 9 bases between. This CDR3 has 13 residues. The CDR3 DNA follows: TGTGCCAGCAGTGAAGTCTTAGGGGCTGAAGCTTTCTTT. It encodes CASSEVLGAEAFF.

This chain uses TRBV5-1 with TRBJ2-1, with D possibly being TRBD1 or TRBD2 (5 bases each). The germline gives CDR1 SGHRS, CDR2 YFSETQ. V was pared by 3 bases and J by 4 bases, with 17 bases between. The CDR3 runs 16 residues. In DNA form, the CDR3 reads TGCGCCAGCAGCTCCCCGGGGCTGGGAAGTTACAATGAGCAGTTCTTC. This gives the protein CASSSPGLGSYNEQFF.

The chain is built from TRBV20-1 and TRBJ2-1; the D gene is possibly TRBD2 (6 bases). There are 13 residues in the CDR3. V was shortened by 3 bases and J by 7 bases, with 13 bases between the two germline ends. CDR1 is DFQATT, CDR2 SNEGSKA, per germline (reference sequence). The CDR3 DNA reads TGCAGTGCTAGGGGACTCCCAGGGAATGAGCAGTTCTTC. This translates into CSARGLPGNEQFF.

The chain links TRBV15 to TRBJ2-1; the match to TRBD2 covers 7 bases. Germline V gene lookup returns CDR1 LNHNV and CDR2 YYDKDF (reference sequence). The ends lost 4 bases at V and 4 bases at J; junction bases unmatched: 10. The CDR3 is made up of 16 amino acids. The CDR3 loop is CATSMGRASAYNEQFF. CDR3 bases: TGTGCCACCAGCATGGGGAGGGCTAGCGCTTACAATGAGCAGTTCTTC.

This rearrangement joins TRBV12-3 or TRBV12-4 to TRBJ1-5, with 8 bases lining up with TRBD1. The CDR3 runs to 15 residues. V dropped 2 bases and J dropped 3; count of bases not matched to a gene: 3. CDR3 coding DNA: TGTGCCAGCAGTTTATGGGGACAGGACAATCAGCCCCAGCATTTT. Translation: CASSLWGQDNQPQHF.

As regards this clonotype: One end of the junction is discordant with germline, which a read error may explain. The chain joins TRBV5-8 to TRBJ1-5; D is perhaps TRBD1 (6 bases). CDR1 is SGHTS and CDR2 is YDEGEE in the germline V gene. The CDR3 has 15 residues. CDR3 in amino acids: CANSLRGTSNQPQHF. In DNA form, the CDR3 reads TGTGCCAACAGCTTGAGGGGGACGAGCAATCAGCCCCAGCATTTT.

The chain joins TRBV19 to TRBJ2-2, with D possibly TRBD2 on 5 matching bases. The V end lost 3 bases, the J end lost 1 base, and 9 bases lay between the germline ends. The germline CDR1 and CDR2 sequences are LNHDA and SQIVND (reference sequence). The CDR3 is made up of 15 amino acids. In nucleotides, the CDR3 is TGTGCCAGTAGTATCGAAACTAGGAACACCGGGGAGCTGTTTTTT. Protein: CASSIETRNTGELFF.

A few counts support this clonotype. The V call is TRBV5-3, the J call TRBJ1-3; no reliable D call. TRBV5-3 counts as an open reading frame of uncertain function. The germline V and J ends were trimmed by 8 bases and 0 bases, with 18 bases remaining between them. The CDR3 is 16 amino acids. The chain's CDR3 is CASSTYFLDSGNTIYF. As DNA, the CDR3 is TGTGCCAGCAGCACGTACTTTCTCGACTCTGGAAACACCATATATTTT.

The chain combines TRBV28 with TRBJ2-2; no clear D gene. The CDR3 has 14 residues. Trimming stripped 4 bases from V and 7 bases from J, with 13 bases between. Germline assignment: CDR1 MDHEN and CDR2 SYDVKM. This CDR3 reads CASSSNSGVGELFF. The CDR3, as DNA: TGTGCCAGCAGTTCGAATAGTGGGGTCGGGGAGCTGTTTTTT.

The chain couples TRBV12-3 or TRBV12-4 to TRBJ1-5; the D is unclear. The CDR3 loop spans 12 amino acids. The ends were cut back, 1 base at V and 6 bases at J, with 4 bases in the middle. The CDR3 coding sequence is TGTGCCAGCAGTTTAGTACCTCAGCCCCAGCATTTT. Encoded protein: CASSLVPQPQHF.

The J gene is TRBJ1-1, the V gene TRBV7-9; no clear D. Per germline, CDR1 SEHNR and CDR2 FQNEAQ (reference sequence). V lost 4 bases and J 1 base, leaving 4 bases between the germline ends. The CDR3 has 12 amino acids. CDR3 DNA sequence: TGTGCCAGCAGCTACAAGAACACTGAAGCTTTCTTT. Protein sequence: CASSYKNTEAFF.

The chain recombines TRBV6-2 or TRBV6-3 with TRBJ2-3; TRBD2 might be the D (5 bases). CDR1 MNHEY and CDR2 SVGEGT come from the germline V gene. V dropped 5 bases and J dropped 3 bases, with 18 bases sitting between them. The CDR3 is 16 residues long. In DNA, the CDR3 is TGTGCCAGCAGTGAAGACCGGGGAGTACGGACAGATACGCAGTATTTT. Translating it yields CASSEDRGVRTDTQYF.

The rearrangement joins TRBV5-1 to TRBJ1-1; D is unresolved. The CDR3 has 13 residues. Germline loops: CDR1 SGHRS, CDR2 YFSETQ. V gave up 7 bases and J gave up 1 base, with 11 bases separating them. CDR3: CASHTGPNTEAFF. CDR3 DNA: TGCGCCAGCCATACCGGGCCGAACACTGAAGCTTTCTTT.

The chain links TRBV28 to TRBJ1-2, with 7 bases matching TRBD1. This CDR3 is built from 12 residues. V shed 10 bases, J shed 4 bases, and the junction held 6 bases outside the gene matches. Germline lookup yields CDR1 MDHEN and CDR2 SYDVKM. CDR3 DNA: TGTGCCACCCCCGGGACAGCCTATGGCTACACCTTC. It translates to CATPGTAYGYTF.

V is TRBV6-2 or TRBV6-3 and J is TRBJ1-5; maybe TRBD1 (5 bases). Germline V gene lookup returns CDR1 MNHEY and CDR2 SVGEGT. This CDR3 spans 15 amino acids. V lost 5 bases, J lost 0 bases, and 11 bases lay in between. CDR3 nucleotides: TGTGCCAGCAGTCCCGGGACGGTTAGCAATCAGCCCCAGCATTTT. Translation: CASSPGTVSNQPQHF.